This T cell receptor (beta chain) stems from a study of T-cell memory formation after mild COVID-19. Germline CDR1 is SGHRS and CDR2 is YFSETQ. This CDR3 has 13 amino acids. The V end lost 6 bases, the J end lost 1 base, and 10 bases lay between the germline ends. Notes on the study in general: Day 37-peaking second-wave clones had unconfirmed SARS-CoV-2 specificity. Clones shrinking from day 15 to 85 showed even CD4/CD8 mixes; later expanders tilted CD4+.

MiXCR, applied by TCRdb to the 5' RACE reads, yields one record per CDR3 protein. The sample shows about 320,000 distinct CDR3 sequences, roughly 13% of them seen only once. In regard to this clonotype: What it binds is unknown.

This sequence was found in a man between 18 and 29 years old who had mild COVID-19 (a few samples of this study predate the infection). Cell type and time point are not known. This chain links TRBV5-1 with TRBJ2-5, with TRBD2 as a possible D gene (6 bases). Sequencing was performed on PBMCs or a T cell subset sorted from them (not recorded which). The CDR3 region has the DNA TGCGCCAGCAACCGGGACTTCCAAGAGACCCAGTACTTC. It translates to CASNRDFQETQYF.